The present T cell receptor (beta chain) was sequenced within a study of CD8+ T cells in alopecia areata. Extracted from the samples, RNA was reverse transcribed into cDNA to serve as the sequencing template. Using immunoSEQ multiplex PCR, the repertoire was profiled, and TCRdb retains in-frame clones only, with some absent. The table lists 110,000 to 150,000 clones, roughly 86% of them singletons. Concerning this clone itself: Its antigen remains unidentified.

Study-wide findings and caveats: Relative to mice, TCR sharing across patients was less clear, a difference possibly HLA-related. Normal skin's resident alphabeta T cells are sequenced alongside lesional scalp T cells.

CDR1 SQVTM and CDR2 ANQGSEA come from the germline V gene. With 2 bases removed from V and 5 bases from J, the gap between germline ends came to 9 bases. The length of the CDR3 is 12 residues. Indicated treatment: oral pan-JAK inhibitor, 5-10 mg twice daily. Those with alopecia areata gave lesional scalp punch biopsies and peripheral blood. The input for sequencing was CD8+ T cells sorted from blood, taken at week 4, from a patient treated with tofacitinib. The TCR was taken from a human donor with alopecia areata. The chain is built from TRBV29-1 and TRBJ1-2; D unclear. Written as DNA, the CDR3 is TGCAGCGTTGAAACCGGGGATTATGGCTACACCTTC. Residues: CSVETGDYGYTF.